Presented here are 13 T cell receptor beta chains from one specimen sequenced in a study of CD8+ T cells in alopecia areata. Sequencing used cDNA as its template, made by extracting RNA and reverse transcribing it. Produced via immunoSEQ multiplex PCR; TCRdb's table is partial and in-frame only. The sample yields more than 150,000 clones, about 60% seen once. As for treatment: oral pan-JAK inhibitor, 5-10 mg twice daily. The material sequenced was CD4+ T cells sorted from blood, taken at week 4, from a patient treated with tofacitinib. Every receptor here comes from a human donor with alopecia areata.

The chain employs TRBV4-1 and TRBJ1-5; no clear D. Trimming left V 4 bases short and J 1 base short, with 17 bases between. The CDR3 covers 17 residues. Germline loops: CDR1 MGHRA, CDR2 YSYEKL. CDR3 bases: TGCGCCAGCAGCCGCGATCCCTCTTGGAGGAGCAATCAGCCCCAGCATTTT. Amino acid sequence: CASSRDPSWRSNQPQHF.

This chain connects TRBV30 to TRBJ1-5; TRBD1 matches 8 bases. V lost 3 bases, J lost 6 bases, and 4 bases stayed unmatched. Germline assignment: CDR1 GTSNPN and CDR2 SVGIG (reference sequence). The CDR3 has 13 residues. CDR3 DNA sequence: TGTGCCTGGAGCGTTGACAGGGGTCAGCCCCAGCATTTT. This codes for CAWSVDRGQPQHF.

This rearrangement joins TRBV29-1 to TRBJ1-1; D is perhaps TRBD1 (6 bases). There are 11 residues in the CDR3. Per the germline V gene, CDR1 is SQVTM and CDR2 is ANQGSEA. Trimming cost V 7 bases and J 7 bases, with 13 bases left between them. In DNA form, the CDR3 reads TGCAGCGGCGGAACAGGGAATGAAGCTTTCTTT. Translation: CSGGTGNEAFF.

The chain carries TRBV5-4 and TRBJ1-2; TRBD1 matches at 8 bases. With V trimmed by 1 base and J by 4 bases, 3 bases remained unmatched. The CDR3 has 14 amino acids. Germline V gives CDR1 SGHNT, CDR2 YYREEE (reference sequence). The CDR3 loop reads CASSLWTGSYGYTF. The CDR3 coding sequence is TGTGCCAGCAGCTTGTGGACAGGGTCCTATGGCTACACCTTC. Using reference TRBV5-4 and TRBJ1-2 for the parts outside the CDR3, the full variable domain is ETGVTQSPTHLIKTRGQQVTLRCSSQSGHNTVSWYQQALGQGPQFIFQYYREEENGRGNFPPRFSGLQFPNYSSELNVNALELDDSALYLCASSLWTGSYGYTFGSGTRLTVV.

This chain links TRBV29-1 with TRBJ2-5, with 8 bases matching TRBD2. Germline V gene lookup returns CDR1 SQVTM and CDR2 ANQGSEA. The J segment lost 5 bases and the V segment lost 0 bases, leaving 8 bases of the junction unmatched. The CDR3 contains 15 residues. The CDR3: CSVEEGGGGRETQYF. Written as DNA, the CDR3 is TGCAGCGTTGAAGAAGGAGGCGGGGGGAGGGAGACCCAGTACTTC.

The chain has TRBV30 and TRBJ1-5; 10 bases line up with TRBD1. Trimming took 5 bases from V and 5 from J; bases not matched to a gene: 6. The germline CDR1 and CDR2 sequences are GTSNPN and SVGIG (reference sequence). CDR3 length equals 14 residues. CDR3 DNA: TGTGCCTGGGGAACCGGGACAGGGGATCAGCCCCAGCATTTT. It translates to CAWGTGTGDQPQHF.

The chain is built from TRBV27 and TRBJ2-1; D is ambiguous. Germline assignment: CDR1 MNHEY and CDR2 SMNVEV (reference sequence). The CDR3 totals 16 residues. Trimming stripped 5 bases from V and 6 bases from J, with 20 bases between. The CDR3 DNA is TGTGCCAGCAGTGGGCTCCGGGCAGGTCGTGGCAATGAGCAGTTCTTC. Its translation is CASSGLRAGRGNEQFF.

The chain recombines TRBV4-1 with TRBJ2-4; weak D call: TRBD2 (5 bases). The CDR3 runs to 16 residues. Per the germline V gene, CDR1 is MGHRA and CDR2 is YSYEKL. Trimming removed 2 bases at V and 3 bases at J, with 14 bases between. CDR3 sequence (DNA): TGCGCCAGCAGCCAACCCAGGAGTCGGGACAAAAACATTCAGTACTTC. It codes for CASSQPRSRDKNIQYF.

The chain has TRBV30 and TRBJ1-5, with D maybe TRBD1 (5 bases). Per germline, CDR1 GTSNPN and CDR2 SVGIG (reference sequence). Trimming pared 0 bases from V and 5 bases from J, leaving 14 bases between. This CDR3 comprises 15 residues. This chain's CDR3 is CAWSVRTLLDQPQHF. The CDR3 nucleotides read TGTGCCTGGAGTGTACGGACATTACTGGATCAGCCCCAGCATTTT.

V and J are TRBV29-1 and TRBJ1-1, with D perhaps matching TRBD1 (6 bases). CDR3 length: 13 amino acids. V dropped 7 bases and J dropped 0 bases, with 12 bases sitting between them. CDR1 is SQVTM and CDR2 is ANQGSEA in the germline V gene. The CDR3 coding sequence is TGCAGCGCCTGGACAGAAATGAACACTGAAGCTTTCTTT. As protein: CSAWTEMNTEAFF.

This clone was found a few times. The chain links TRBV28 to TRBJ1-1; D gene uncertain. The V end lost 7 bases, the J end lost 1 base, and 13 bases lay between the germline ends. The length of the CDR3 is 14 residues. Looked up from germline, CDR1 is MDHEN and CDR2 is SYDVKM. CDR3 DNA sequence: TGTGCCAGCACCGCGCCATCCTCGAACACTGAAGCTTTCTTT. Residues: CASTAPSSNTEAFF.

This clone was observed a few times. The chain uses TRBV4-1 and TRBJ1-5; 9 nucleotides agree with TRBD1. Looked up from germline, CDR1 is MGHRA and CDR2 is YSYEKL. The CDR3 totals 17 residues. V was clipped by 3 bases and J by 2 bases; unmatched bases: 8. CDR3 nucleotide sequence: TGCGCCAGCAGCCAGGTTCTTGGGGACAGGGGCAATCAGCCCCAGCATTTT. This codes for CASSQVLGDRGNQPQHF.

The gene calls are TRBV6-1 and TRBJ2-2, with D perhaps matching TRBD1 or TRBD2 (5 bases each). The V and J ends lost 4 bases and 3 bases respectively, with 6 bases between them. This CDR3 has 13 amino acids. Germline CDR1 is MNHNS and CDR2 is SASEGT. CDR3 sequence reads: CASSGGYTGELFF. For the CDR3, the DNA is TGTGCCAGCAGTGGGGGGTACACCGGGGAGCTGTTTTTT.